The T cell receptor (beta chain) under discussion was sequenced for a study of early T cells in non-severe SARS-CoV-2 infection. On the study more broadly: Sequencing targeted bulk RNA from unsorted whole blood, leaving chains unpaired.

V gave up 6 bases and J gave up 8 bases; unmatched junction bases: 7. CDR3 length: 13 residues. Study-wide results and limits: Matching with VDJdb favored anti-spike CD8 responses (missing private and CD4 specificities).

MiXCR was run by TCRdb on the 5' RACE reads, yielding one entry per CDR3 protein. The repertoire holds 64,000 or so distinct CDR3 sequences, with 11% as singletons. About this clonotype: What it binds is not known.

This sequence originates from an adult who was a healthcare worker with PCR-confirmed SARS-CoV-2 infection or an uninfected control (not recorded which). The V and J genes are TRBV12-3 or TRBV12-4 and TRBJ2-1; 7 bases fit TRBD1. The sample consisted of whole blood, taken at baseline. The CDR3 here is CASRNRQGHEQFF. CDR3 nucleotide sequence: TGTGCCAGCAGGAATCGACAGGGCCATGAGCAGTTCTTC.